The next 30 T cell receptor beta chains were all read from a single sample in a study of T cells in Graves' hyperthyroidism and ophthalmopathy. The source material, RNA transcripts, was used to amplify TCR beta CDR3 regions. HTBI primers were used for first-round RT-PCR of the TCR CDR3. TCRdb recomputed calls from the multiplex PCR reads with MiXCR, one row per CDR3 protein. Here the sample spans about 400,000 distinct CDR3 sequences, roughly 14% being singletons. The sequenced sample consisted of blood. These receptors all stem from a young man with Graves' ophthalmopathy.

This clonotype came up many times. CDR3 sequence: CASSPTTVDEQYF. The CDR3, as DNA: TGTGCCAGCTCACCCACAACCGTGGACGAGCAGTACTTC. This chain joins TRBV18 and TRBJ2-7; no firm D call. Germline V lookup: CDR1 KGHSH, CDR2 LQKENI. The CDR3 is 13 residues long. Trimming took 3 bases from V and 5 from J, leaving 11 bases between them.

The chain joins TRBV9 to TRBJ1-2; tentatively, D is TRBD1 (5 bases). CDR3 size: 12 residues. CDR1 is SGDLS and CDR2 is YYNGEE in the germline V gene. The ends were cut back, 3 bases at V and 5 bases at J, with 8 bases in the middle. The CDR3 nucleotides read TGTGCCAGCAGCGCCCGACAGTATGGCTACACCTTC. Translating gives CASSARQYGYTF.

This clonotype was seen more than once but under ten times. V is TRBV19 and J is TRBJ2-1; no clear D gene. CDR3 size: 12 residues. The V and J ends lost 6 bases and 4 bases respectively, with 7 bases between them. Germline CDR1 and CDR2: LNHDA and SQIVND (reference sequence). CDR3 nucleotides: TGTGCCAGTAGGAGACCTTACAATGAGCAGTTCTTC. Amino acid sequence: CASRRPYNEQFF.

This clonotype was counted many times. CDR3 region: CSSGGQKDTQYF. The CDR3 region has the DNA TGCAGCAGTGGTGGGCAGAAGGATACGCAGTATTTT. The V call is TRBV29-1, the J call TRBJ2-3; no clear D gene. CDR3 size: 12 residues. The V gene's germline CDR1 is SQVTM and CDR2 ANQGSEA. Trimming pared 8 bases from V and 6 bases from J, leaving 15 bases between.

A remark on this clonotype: A read error is likely, as this CDR3 ends without the conserved phenylalanine or tryptophan. The rearrangement joins TRBV6-2 or TRBV6-3 to TRBJ1-2; D remains unclear. This CDR3 has 19 amino acids. Trimming stripped 0 bases from V and 0 bases from J, with 20 bases between. The germline V gene has CDR1 MNHEY and CDR2 SVGEGT. The chain's CDR3 is CASSYSTGWSGVANYGYTV. The CDR3 DNA sequence: TGTGCCAGCAGTTACTCGACTGGATGGTCAGGAGTAGCTAACTATGGCTACACCGTC.

The sample holds a few counts of this clonotype. The chain recombines TRBV12-3 or TRBV12-4 with TRBJ1-3; no firm D call. Trimming took off 4 bases at V and 3 bases at J, with 4 bases between the two ends. The CDR3 runs 12 residues. The CDR3 nucleotides read TGTGCCAGCAGTTATGGTGGAAACACCATATATTTT. Amino acid sequence: CASSYGGNTIYF.

In its sample, this clonotype was seen many times. This rearrangement joins TRBV20-1 to TRBJ1-6; TRBD1 aligns across 7 bases. The CDR3 contains 15 residues. Germline values: CDR1 DFQATT, CDR2 SNEGSKA (reference sequence). After removal of 3 bases from V and 6 bases from J, the junction contained 8 bases not matched to a gene. This CDR3 is CSARRDRDSNSPLHF. The CDR3 DNA follows: TGCAGTGCTAGGCGGGACCGGGACAGTAATTCACCCCTCCACTTT.

This clonotype was detected ten times or more. The chain recombines TRBV7-2 with TRBJ2-1; D is undetermined. Germline lookup yields CDR1 SGHTA and CDR2 FQGNSA. V was trimmed by 0 bases and J by 4 bases, leaving 13 bases between them. The CDR3 runs to 16 residues. The CDR3 loop is CASSLAARPPYNEQFF. The CDR3 DNA is TGTGCCAGCAGCTTAGCGGCCCGACCCCCATACAATGAGCAGTTCTTC. The variable domain in full, with the rest retrieved from reference TRBV7-2 and TRBJ2-1, is GAGVSQSPSNKVTEKGKDVELRCDPISGHTALYWYRQSLGQGLEFLIYFQGNSAPDKSGLPSDRFSAERTGGSVSTLTIQRTQQEDSAVYLCASSLAARPPYNEQFFGPGTRLTVL.

The rearrangement links TRBV6-2 or TRBV6-3 to TRBJ2-1, with 7 nucleotides matching TRBD2. With 6 bases clipped from V and 7 bases from J, the junction kept 12 bases outside the gene matches. The CDR3 is made up of 15 amino acids. CDR1 is MNHEY and CDR2 is SVGEGT in the germline V gene. The CDR3 reads CASSRLGGGRNEQFF. The CDR3 DNA sequence: TGTGCCAGCAGCCGTCTTGGGGGAGGGCGGAATGAGCAGTTCTTC.

This clonotype has more than one count but fewer than ten. The V and J genes are TRBV19 and TRBJ2-1, with unresolved D. The CDR3 length is 15 residues. CDR1 LNHDA and CDR2 SQIVND come from the germline V gene (reference sequence). V lost 4 bases to trimming and J lost 0 bases, with 10 bases between them. Here the CDR3 reads CASSSPVSSYNEQFF. The CDR3 DNA reads as TGTGCCAGTAGTAGCCCAGTCAGCTCCTACAATGAGCAGTTCTTC.

This clonotype was found many times. The chain uses TRBV12-3 or TRBV12-4 and TRBJ2-3; 10 bases are shared with TRBD2. V lost 6 bases and J lost 4; bases outside the gene matches: 10. The CDR3 has 16 residues. This chain's CDR3 is CASRKASGSPADTQYF. DNA of the CDR3: TGTGCCAGCAGGAAAGCTAGCGGGAGCCCAGCAGATACGCAGTATTTT.

V usage is TRBV11-3 and J usage is TRBJ2-5; D may correspond to TRBD1 or TRBD2 (5 bases each). CDR1 and CDR2 from the germline V gene are SGHNT and YENEEA. The CDR3 has 14 amino acids. V lost 1 base and J 6 bases, leaving 12 bases between the germline ends. The CDR3 coding sequence is TGTGCCAGCAGCTTAGGGGACGGCCCGAAGACCCAGTACTTC. Translated, it gives CASSLGDGPKTQYF.

A few counts support this clonotype. The gene calls are TRBV6-5 and TRBJ1-3; D is undetermined. The V gene lost 0 bases and the J gene lost 0 bases, with 9 bases spanning the gap. CDR3 size: 16 residues. Germline lookup yields CDR1 MNHEY and CDR2 SVGAGI. The CDR3 reads CASSYSRTGSGNTIYF. The CDR3 DNA reads TGTGCCAGCAGTTACTCGAGGACGGGCTCTGGAAACACCATATATTTT.

Many counts were recorded for this clonotype. The V and J genes are TRBV10-1 and TRBJ2-1, with TRBD2 matching over 16 bases. CDR1 is WNHNN and CDR2 is SYGVQD in the germline V gene (reference sequence). This CDR3 is built from 16 residues. The V segment lost 4 bases and the J segment 10 bases; nucleotides outside the gene matches: 7. Written as DNA, the CDR3 is TGCGCCAGCAGTGGGGGGACTAGCGGGAGGGAGGTAGAGCAGTTCTTC. Translated: CASSGGTSGREVEQFF.

This clonotype was seen repeatedly, ten times or more. The rearrangement links TRBV6-5 to TRBJ2-3; D ambiguous. The germline V gene encodes CDR1 MNHEY and CDR2 SVGAGI. V dropped 0 bases and J dropped 0 bases, with 13 bases sitting between them. The CDR3 consists of 17 residues. CDR3 nucleotide sequence: TGTGCCAGCAGTTACTCCCCCTGGTCTACCAGCACAGATACGCAGTATTTT. Translating gives CASSYSPWSTSTDTQYF.

V and J are TRBV10-1 and TRBJ1-1; D is undetermined. From germline, CDR1 is WNHNN and CDR2 SYGVQD (reference sequence). Trimming removed 3 bases at V and 5 bases at J, with 10 bases between. CDR3 length: 13 amino acids. The CDR3 reads CASSDFEGTEAFF. As DNA, the CDR3 is TGCGCCAGCAGTGATTTTGAGGGAACTGAAGCTTTCTTT.

In its sample, this clonotype was seen many times. The chain links TRBV12-3 or TRBV12-4 to TRBJ1-3; D might be TRBD1 (6 bases). The length of the CDR3 is 17 residues. The V gene lost 4 bases and the J gene lost 1 base, with 17 bases spanning the gap. CDR3 region: CASSWRGPGGSGNTIYF. DNA of the CDR3: TGTGCCAGCAGTTGGCGGGGGCCAGGCGGATCTGGAAACACCATATATTTT.

This clonotype has only a few counts. Being one base from a much bigger clone, this may be a read error. The chain employs TRBV11-2 and TRBJ2-1; TRBD1 or TRBD2 may be the D gene (5 bases each). The CDR3 sequence is 12 residues long. CDR1 is SGHAT and CDR2 is FQNNGV in the germline V gene. Trimming pared 5 bases from V and 6 bases from J, leaving 8 bases between. The CDR3 DNA follows: TGTGCCAGCAGCAGGGACGCCAATGAGCAGTTCTTC. It specifies CASSRDANEQFF.

This clonotype was observed at least ten times. The V and J genes are TRBV12-3 or TRBV12-4 and TRBJ1-2; D possibly corresponds to TRBD1 (6 bases). Trimming pared 6 bases from V and 3 bases from J, leaving 14 bases between. The CDR3 has 14 residues. CDR3 sequence (DNA): TGTGCCAGCAGCCCTATACCAGGGGACTATGGCTACACCTTC. As protein: CASSPIPGDYGYTF.

V usage is TRBV12-3 or TRBV12-4 and J usage is TRBJ2-7, with a weak D call TRBD2 (7 bases). Trimming left V 6 bases short and J 4 bases short, with 16 bases between. The CDR3 is 14 amino acids. Here the CDR3 reads CASRVGGPAYEQYF. Written as DNA, the CDR3 is TGTGCCAGCAGGGTGGGGGGGCCGGCATACGAGCAGTACTTC.

This clonotype was seen ten or more times. The chain employs TRBV20-1 and TRBJ1-4; a weak D match, TRBD1 (5 bases). The CDR3 consists of 14 residues. CDR1 DFQATT and CDR2 SNEGSKA come from the germline V gene (reference sequence). V lost 6 bases and J 5 bases, leaving 16 bases between the germline ends. CDR3 sequence (DNA): TGCAGTGCGCGGGACTTCCCGGGGAATGAAAAACTGTTTTTT. It is translated as CSARDFPGNEKLFF.

This clonotype was seen repeatedly, ten times or more. J is TRBJ2-7 and V is TRBV6-6; 8 bases line up with TRBD2. The CDR3 has 16 residues. The junction had 6 bases not matched to a gene; V was cut back by 0 bases and J by 2 bases. Looked up from germline, CDR1 is MNHNY and CDR2 is SVGAGI (reference sequence). As DNA, the CDR3 is TGTGCCAGCAGTTACTCGGGGGTTAGCGGGGCCTACGAGCAGTACTTC. Protein: CASSYSGVSGAYEQYF.

This clonotype has at least ten counts. This rearrangement joins TRBV9 to TRBJ2-7; 11 nucleotides align to TRBD1. Germline CDR1 SGDLS, CDR2 YYNGEE. Trimming at V came to 3 bases and at J to 5 bases, leaving 4 bases not matched to a gene. This CDR3 has 14 residues. CDR3: CASSGTGGIHEQYF. As DNA, the CDR3 is TGTGCCAGCAGCGGGACAGGGGGCATTCACGAGCAGTACTTC.

This clonotype was seen at least ten times. This chain uses TRBV6-5 with TRBJ2-7, with no clear D. From germline, CDR1 is MNHEY and CDR2 SVGAGI. The CDR3 is made up of 14 amino acids. V lost 0 bases and J lost 7, with 13 bases in between. CDR3 loop: CASSYSGGLGEQYF. The DNA of the CDR3 is TGTGCCAGCAGTTACTCAGGCGGTTTGGGGGAGCAGTACTTC.

The V and J genes are TRBV7-9 and TRBJ2-6; tentative D call: TRBD1 (5 bases). Deletions cut 3 bases from V and 4 bases from J, with 13 bases between. This CDR3 comprises 16 residues. Looked up from germline, CDR1 is SEHNR and CDR2 is FQNEAQ (reference sequence). The CDR3 protein is CASSLVQGAGANVLTF. Here the CDR3 DNA reads TGTGCCAGCAGCTTGGTGCAGGGCGCGGGGGCCAACGTCCTGACTTTC.

This clonotype was recorded at least ten times. The V gene is TRBV20-1, the J gene TRBJ1-1; 7 bases align to TRBD1. The CDR3 extends over 13 amino acids. Germline-derived CDR1 and CDR2 are DFQATT and SNEGSKA (reference sequence). The junction had 5 bases not matched to a gene; V was cut back by 5 bases and J by 2 bases. The CDR3 loop is CSAPDRANTEAFF. CDR3 coding DNA: TGCAGTGCTCCCGACAGGGCTAACACTGAAGCTTTCTTT.

This clonotype was counted at least ten times. The gene calls are TRBV6-1 and TRBJ2-3; no firm D call. Germline V lookup: CDR1 MNHNS, CDR2 SASEGT. The CDR3 has 15 amino acids. V was pared by 1 base and J by 8 bases, with 16 bases between. The CDR3 here is CASSEEPGRISTQYF. Written as DNA, the CDR3 is TGTGCCAGCAGTGAAGAGCCAGGCCGGATAAGTACGCAGTATTTT.

This chain connects TRBV6-1 to TRBJ1-5, with D possibly matching TRBD1 (5 bases). The CDR3 contains 15 residues. The V end was cut by 5 bases, the J end by 2 bases, with 13 bases between. The germline CDR1 and CDR2 sequences are MNHNS and SASEGT. The chain's CDR3 is CASSSQGGGNQPQHF. CDR3 coding DNA: TGTGCCAGCAGTTCTCAGGGAGGGGGCAATCAGCCCCAGCATTTT.

This clonotype was observed a few times. This chain connects TRBV4-1 to TRBJ2-7; possible D gene TRBD2, 5 bases. In germline, CDR1 is MGHRA, CDR2 YSYEKL. The CDR3 extends over 15 amino acids. The V end lost 2 bases, the J end lost 4 bases, and 15 bases lay between the germline ends. The CDR3 nucleotides are TGCGCCAGCAGCCAAATTCAAGAGGGCGAGTACGAGCAGTACTTC. Its translation is CASSQIQEGEYEQYF.

This clonotype occurred many times. This chain links TRBV12-3 or TRBV12-4 with TRBJ2-4; D gene uncertain. This CDR3 is built from 15 residues. V lost 1 base and J 0 bases, leaving 7 bases between the germline ends. CDR3 DNA sequence: TGTGCCAGCAGTTTAGTGTCCATAGCCAAAAACATTCAGTACTTC. It translates to CASSLVSIAKNIQYF.